A single sample gave rise to the 17 T cell receptor beta chains below, sequenced in a study of cytomegalovirus exposure and HLA in healthy donors (dated by TCRdb to the late 2010s). The library was obtained by the immunoSEQ multiplex PCR assay. For the multiplex PCR, a mixture combining 60 forward primers for TCR Vbeta segments and 13 reverse primers for TCR Jbeta segments was used. TCRdb holds this immuneACCESS table with in-frame rearrangements only. Some clones are missing; in checked studies, unresolved V genes explain under half, and the rest has no known cause. The sample records approximately 140,000 clones, roughly three quarters of which are singletons. The leading ten clones occupy roughly 1% of the sample. Sequences were obtained from PBMCs. These receptors all stem from a young man in good health and CMV-seronegative.

This rearrangement joins TRBV6-1 to TRBJ1-5; D possibly corresponds to TRBD1 (6 bases). The germline V gene has CDR1 MNHNS and CDR2 SASEGT. V lost 6 bases, J lost 3 bases, and 15 bases lay in between. CDR3 size: 15 residues. The CDR3 loop reads CASRTPGATNQPQHF. The CDR3 DNA reads as TGTGCCAGCAGGACTCCAGGGGCCACCAATCAGCCCCAGCATTTT.

Note on this clone: One junction end does not reproduce the germline sequence, and a read error may be involved. The V and J genes are TRBV6-1 and TRBJ1-1, with TRBD1 matching over 8 bases. Germline V gene data show CDR1 as MNHNS and CDR2 as SASEGT. The CDR3 sequence is 15 residues long. In DNA form, the CDR3 reads TGTGCCGGCAGTCCCACCGACAGGGGGAACACTGAAGCTTTCTTT. This gives the protein CAGSPTDRGNTEAFF.

This chain connects TRBV18 to TRBJ1-6; 7 nucleotides agree with TRBD1. The CDR3 has 13 amino acids. Germline lookup yields CDR1 KGHSH and CDR2 LQKENI. V was clipped by 7 bases and J by 9 bases; unmatched bases: 6. The CDR3 sequence: CASFPDRASPLHF. In DNA, the CDR3 is TGTGCCAGCTTCCCCGACAGGGCTTCACCCCTCCACTTT.

V gene TRBV19 combines with J gene TRBJ1-3; no definite D call. CDR1 LNHDA and CDR2 SQIVND come from the germline V gene (reference sequence). The CDR3 runs to 12 residues. Trimming pared 3 bases from V and 4 bases from J, leaving 4 bases between. The CDR3 DNA is TGTGCCAGTAGTATTCGGGGAAACACCATATATTTT. Translation: CASSIRGNTIYF. Combining the CDR3 with reference TRBV19 and TRBJ1-3 gives the whole variable domain DGGITQSPKYLFRKEGQNVTLSCEQNLNHDAMYWYRQDPGQGLRLIYYSQIVNDFQKGDIAEGYSVSREKKESFPLTVTSAQKNPTAFYLCASSIRGNTIYFGEGSWLTVV.

This clone appeared a single time. The V and J genes are TRBV7-9 and TRBJ2-7; TRBD1 matches at 12 bases. CDR3 length: 16 residues. Trimming at V came to 5 bases and at J to 3 bases, leaving 8 bases not matched to a gene. Germline V CDR1 and CDR2: SEHNR, FQNEAQ (reference sequence). The CDR3 region is CASSKRDRGHHYEQYF. Here the CDR3 DNA reads TGTGCCAGCAGCAAAAGGGACAGGGGGCATCACTACGAGCAGTACTTC.

The rearrangement uses TRBV7-3 and TRBJ2-1; D may be TRBD2 (7 bases). CDR1 and CDR2 (germline): SGHTA, FQGTGA. Trimming left V 5 bases short and J 7 bases short, with 18 bases between. The CDR3 is made up of 15 amino acids. The CDR3 loop is CASSQMRGGLNEQFF. The CDR3 DNA reads as TGTGCCAGCAGCCAGATGAGGGGGGGCTTGAATGAGCAGTTCTTC.

This clone came up once. This chain uses TRBV5-1 with TRBJ2-1, with D perhaps TRBD1 (5 bases). Deletions cut 1 base from V and 9 bases from J, with 14 bases between. Germline CDR1 SGHRS, CDR2 YFSETQ. The CDR3 length is 14 residues. In nucleotides, the CDR3 is TGCGCCAGCAGCTTGAGGCAGGGTAAGGGTGAGCAGTTCTTC. This translates into CASSLRQGKGEQFF.

CDR3 DNA sequence: TGTGCCAGCAGCGTAGGAGGGCGGGAGACCCAGTACTTC. Protein: CASSVGGRETQYF. The chain recombines TRBV9 with TRBJ2-5; the D gene is possibly TRBD2 (5 bases). CDR3 length: 13 amino acids. Germline V gives CDR1 SGDLS, CDR2 YYNGEE. Trimming shortened V by 0 bases and J by 5 bases, and 8 bases separated the two germline ends.

The chain recombines TRBV9 with TRBJ1-1, with D possibly being TRBD1 (6 bases). The CDR3 covers 13 residues. Per the germline V gene, CDR1 is SGDLS and CDR2 is YYNGEE. The germline V and J ends were trimmed by 0 bases and 10 bases, with 13 bases remaining between them. CDR3 sequence reads: CASSVAGQRGAFF. The CDR3 DNA sequence: TGTGCCAGCAGCGTAGCAGGACAGCGAGGAGCTTTCTTT. Together with reference TRBV9 and TRBJ1-1, the CDR3 gives the full variable domain: DSGVTQTPKHLITATGQRVTLRCSPRSGDLSVYWYQQSLDQGLQFLIQYYNGEERAKGNILERFSAQQFPDLHSELNLSSLELGDSALYFCASSVAGQRGAFFGQGTRLTVV.

The rearrangement uses TRBV7-9 and TRBJ2-1; D is ambiguous. CDR3 length: 14 amino acids. Germline values: CDR1 SEHNR, CDR2 FQNEAQ (reference sequence). V gave up 11 bases and J gave up 0 bases, with 14 bases separating them. In DNA, the CDR3 is TGTGCCTGCAAGCGTTCTAGCTCCTACAATGAGCAGTTCTTC. It yields the protein CACKRSSSYNEQFF.

V and J are TRBV27 and TRBJ2-7, with a tentative D call TRBD2 (5 bases). Germline assignment: CDR1 MNHEY and CDR2 SMNVEV (reference sequence). Trimming stripped 2 bases from V and 6 bases from J, with 8 bases between. The CDR3 consists of 12 residues. The CDR3 sequence is CASSLIAGEQYF. Here the CDR3 DNA reads TGTGCCAGCAGTTTAATTGCGGGCGAGCAGTACTTC.

This clone was counted only a few times. This chain uses TRBV6-6 with TRBJ1-2; TRBD1 aligns across 9 bases. V shed 6 bases and J 7 bases; nucleotides not matched to a gene: 6. Per the germline V gene, CDR1 is MNHNY and CDR2 is SVGAGI (reference sequence). The CDR3 extends over 13 amino acids. The CDR3 DNA follows: TGTGCCAGCAGCAACAGGGGGCCCTCTGGCTACACCTTC. Its protein product is CASSNRGPSGYTF.

This clone occurred a few times. The J gene is TRBJ2-7, the V gene TRBV6-5; D call uncertain. Germline values: CDR1 MNHEY, CDR2 SVGAGI. The length of the CDR3 is 14 residues. V lost 0 bases, J lost 5 bases, and 11 bases lay in between. In DNA, the CDR3 is TGTGCCAGCAGTTACTCGTTCCGTCCCCACGAGCAGTACTTC. Translation: CASSYSFRPHEQYF.

The chain employs TRBV9 and TRBJ2-7; TRBD1 might be the D (6 bases). V lost 4 bases to trimming and J lost 7 bases, with 18 bases between them. From germline, CDR1 is SGDLS and CDR2 YYNGEE. CDR3 size: 14 residues. The CDR3 region is CASSPRDTSVEQYF. The CDR3 coding sequence is TGTGCCAGCAGCCCACGGGACACCTCTGTGGAGCAGTACTTC.

The V and J genes are TRBV19 and TRBJ2-7; 8 bases are shared with TRBD1. This CDR3 region has 13 residues. Germline CDR1 LNHDA, CDR2 SQIVND (reference sequence). V trimming: 5 bases; J trimming: 3 bases; junction bases outside the gene matches: 3. CDR3 coding DNA: TGTGCCAGTAGTTCTGACAGGGGCTACGAGCAGTACTTC. Amino acids: CASSSDRGYEQYF. The full variable domain, in which reference TRBV19 and TRBJ2-7 provide the parts outside the CDR3, is DGGITQSPKYLFRKEGQNVTLSCEQNLNHDAMYWYRQDPGQGLRLIYYSQIVNDFQKGDIAEGYSVSREKKESFPLTVTSAQKNPTAFYLCASSSDRGYEQYFGPGTRLTVT.

The chain links TRBV7-9 to TRBJ2-1, with D unclear. The CDR3 is 13 amino acids. Germline-derived CDR1 and CDR2 are SEHNR and FQNEAQ (reference sequence). Trimming stripped 1 base from V and 8 bases from J, with 9 bases between. The DNA for the CDR3 is TGTGCCAGCAGCTTAGTAGTCTCTTATGAGCAGTTCTTC. Translating gives CASSLVVSYEQFF.

This clone occurred once. V and J are TRBV2 and TRBJ2-4; the D is unclear. The CDR3 runs to 14 residues. Germline V gives CDR1 SNHLY, CDR2 FYNNEI. V gave up 3 bases and J gave up 0 bases, with 6 bases separating them. The CDR3 DNA sequence: TGTGCCAGCAGTGATCCCGTAGCCAAAAACATTCAGTACTTC. Residues: CASSDPVAKNIQYF. The full variable domain, in which reference TRBV2 and TRBJ2-4 provide the parts outside the CDR3, is EPEVTQTPSHQVTQMGQEVILRCVPISNHLYFYWYRQILGQKVEFLVSFYNNEISEKSEIFDDQFSVERPDGSNFTLKIRSTKLEDSAMYFCASSDPVAKNIQYFGAGTRLSVL.